Below, 28 T cell receptor beta chains from the same sample are listed, as sequenced in a study of cytomegalovirus exposure and HLA in healthy donors. The repertoire was sequenced with immunoSEQ multiplex PCR; TCRdb's copy has only in-frame clones and lacks some. This sample has a few hundred thousand clones, with 90% to 95% found just once. Sequenced sample: PBMCs. These receptors all come from a woman younger than 30 in good health and CMV-seronegative.

The chain combines TRBV2 with TRBJ1-2; 7 bases line up with TRBD1. The J segment lost 3 bases and the V segment lost 5 bases, leaving 9 bases of the junction unmatched. The CDR3 is 15 amino acids. Germline-derived CDR1 and CDR2 are SNHLY and FYNNEI. The CDR3 region has the DNA TGTGCCAGCAGTCTTCGGACAGGCGCGGACTATGGCTACACCTTC. Translating gives CASSLRTGADYGYTF.

The chain recombines TRBV15 with TRBJ1-3, with D perhaps TRBD1 (6 bases). In germline, CDR1 is LNHNV, CDR2 YYDKDF (reference sequence). The CDR3 has 24 residues. The ends were cut back, 1 base at V and 0 bases at J, with 34 bases in the middle. The CDR3 DNA reads TGTGCCACCAGCAGAGTGGGGGGGTTATCCAGGGACACTCATTATTCGGGCTCTGGAAACACCATATATTTT. Translating gives CATSRVGGLSRDTHYSGSGNTIYF.

The genes are TRBV30 and TRBJ2-2; the D is unclear. Per the germline V gene, CDR1 is GTSNPN and CDR2 is SVGIG (reference sequence). V was pared by 4 bases and J by 3 bases, with 6 bases between. This CDR3 spans 12 amino acids. Here the CDR3 reads CAWTADTGELFF. CDR3 nucleotide sequence: TGTGCCTGGACTGCGGACACCGGGGAGCTGTTTTTT.

CDR3: CASSRTSGQPNSNQPQHF. The DNA of the CDR3 is TGCGCCAGCAGCAGAACTTCAGGACAGCCGAATAGCAATCAGCCCCAGCATTTT. The rearrangement joins TRBV5-1 to TRBJ1-5; possible D gene TRBD1, 6 bases. Germline CDR1 SGHRS, CDR2 YFSETQ. The CDR3 covers 18 residues. With 4 bases removed from V and 0 bases from J, the gap between germline ends came to 20 bases.

This sequence joins TRBV19 and TRBJ1-2; D is perhaps TRBD1 (6 bases). V lost 5 bases and J lost 0, with 13 bases in between. CDR3 length: 15 amino acids. The germline CDR1 and CDR2 sequences are LNHDA and SQIVND (reference sequence). The CDR3 DNA follows: TGTGCCAGTAGTGCCCACAGGGACCCTAACTATGGCTACACCTTC. Amino acids: CASSAHRDPNYGYTF.

This chain uses TRBV25-1 with TRBJ2-1, with TRBD2 matching 7 bases. The length of the CDR3 is 18 residues. Trimming removed 2 bases from V and 6 bases from J; junction bases left unmatched: 16. Germline V gives CDR1 MGHDK, CDR2 SYGVNS. The CDR3 DNA sequence: TGTGCCAGCAGTGAAGTCTCCTCCGGCCGGGGGGAGGGCAATGAGCAGTTCTTC. It encodes CASSEVSSGRGEGNEQFF.

This clone was counted a few times. The V and J genes are TRBV30 and TRBJ2-2; D uncertain. Looked up from germline, CDR1 is GTSNPN and CDR2 is SVGIG (reference sequence). V was trimmed by 4 bases and J by 10 bases, leaving 7 bases between them. The CDR3 is 10 amino acids. CDR3 amino acids: CAWKREELFF. The CDR3 nucleotides read TGTGCCTGGAAACGCGAGGAGCTGTTTTTT. The entire variable domain, with the rest obtained from reference TRBV30 and TRBJ2-2, is as follows: SQTIHQWPATLVQPVGSPLSLECTVEGTSNPNLYWYRQAAGRGLQLLFYSVGIGQISSEVPQNLSASRPQDRQFILSSKKLLLSDSGFYLCAWKREELFFGEGSRLTVL.

The chain is built from TRBV15 and TRBJ2-7; TRBD1 is a possible D gene (5 bases). The V gene's germline CDR1 is LNHNV and CDR2 YYDKDF (reference sequence). The CDR3 loop spans 14 amino acids. Between the trimmed V and J ends, which lost 4 bases and 3 bases, there was a span of 13 bases. The chain's CDR3 is CATSKGHPDYEQYF. The DNA of the CDR3 is TGTGCCACCAGCAAAGGACACCCGGACTACGAGCAGTACTTC.

This rearrangement joins TRBV5-6 to TRBJ1-1; TRBD1 is a possible D gene (5 bases). The CDR3 sequence is 13 residues long. The V gene lost 2 bases and the J gene lost 4 bases, with 9 bases spanning the gap. Germline V lookup: CDR1 SGHDT, CDR2 YYEEEE. The CDR3 DNA follows: TGTGCCAGCAGCTTTCACACAGGCACTGAAGCTTTCTTT. Translating gives CASSFHTGTEAFF.

The gene calls are TRBV5-6 and TRBJ2-1, with D tentatively TRBD2 (6 bases). Looked up from germline, CDR1 is SGHDT and CDR2 is YYEEEE. V lost 1 base and J lost 0, with 14 bases in between. CDR3 length: 17 residues. The CDR3 region is CASSLRFGGGSYNEQFF. The CDR3, as DNA: TGTGCCAGCAGCTTGAGGTTTGGGGGAGGCTCCTACAATGAGCAGTTCTTC.

The V call is TRBV4-1, the J call TRBJ1-2; D perhaps matches TRBD1 (5 bases). Germline V gene lookup returns CDR1 MGHRA and CDR2 YSYEKL. Trimming removed 0 bases at V and 7 bases at J, with 18 bases between. This CDR3 comprises 16 residues. CDR3 nucleotide sequence: TGCGCCAGCAGCCAAGAATATGGGGGGTATATAGGTGGCTACACCTTC. Protein sequence: CASSQEYGGYIGGYTF.

This sequence joins TRBV9 and TRBJ2-5; possible D gene TRBD1, 6 bases. The V end lost 0 bases, the J end lost 4 bases, and 16 bases lay between the germline ends. Germline CDR1 is SGDLS and CDR2 is YYNGEE. This CDR3 has 16 amino acids. For the CDR3, the DNA is TGTGCCAGCAGCGTAGAAGGATCAGGGGCCGGAGAGACCCAGTACTTC. This encodes CASSVEGSGAGETQYF. The whole variable domain, remainder taken from reference TRBV9 and TRBJ2-5, is DSGVTQTPKHLITATGQRVTLRCSPRSGDLSVYWYQQSLDQGLQFLIQYYNGEERAKGNILERFSAQQFPDLHSELNLSSLELGDSALYFCASSVEGSGAGETQYFGPGTRLLVL.

This clone was seen just once. The rearrangement joins TRBV5-1 to TRBJ2-3; the D gene is possibly TRBD2 (6 bases). The CDR3 consists of 14 residues. The germline V gene has CDR1 SGHRS and CDR2 YFSETQ. V gave up 4 bases and J gave up 4 bases, with 13 bases separating them. The CDR3 reads CASSQRLVSDTQYF. For the CDR3, the DNA is TGCGCCAGCAGCCAGAGACTAGTCTCAGATACGCAGTATTTT.

The V gene is TRBV2, the J gene TRBJ2-5; TRBD2 aligns across 8 bases. The germline V gene has CDR1 SNHLY and CDR2 FYNNEI. This CDR3 comprises 16 residues. The ends lost 10 bases at V and 1 base at J; junction bases unmatched: 14. The CDR3 DNA reads as TGTGCCAATGGACTAGCTCTGCCCGTCGTCCAAGAGACCCAGTACTTC. Amino acid sequence: CANGLALPVVQETQYF.

The V gene is TRBV9, the J gene TRBJ1-1, with TRBD1 matching over 7 bases. The CDR3 totals 14 residues. Trimming at V came to 1 base and at J to 1 base, leaving 1 base not matched to a gene. Germline V gene data show CDR1 as SGDLS and CDR2 as YYNGEE. The CDR3 loop reads CASSVTGENTEAFF. For the CDR3, the DNA is TGTGCCAGCAGCGTAACAGGGGAGAACACTGAAGCTTTCTTT.

This clone was counted once. The chain links TRBV5-8 to TRBJ2-7; 8 positions match TRBD1. This CDR3 has 14 residues. Germline V CDR1 and CDR2: SGHTS, YDEGEE. V lost 1 base to trimming and J lost 4 bases; unmatched junction nucleotides: 4. Here the CDR3 DNA reads TGTGCCAGCAGCTTGTGGCAGGGGGCGTACGAGCAGTACTTC. Amino acids: CASSLWQGAYEQYF. The complete variable domain, with remaining parts taken from reference TRBV5-8 and TRBJ2-7, reads EAGVTQSPTHLIKTRGQQATLRCSPISGHTSVYWYQQALGLGLQFLLWYDEGEERNRGNFPPRFSGRQFPNYSSELNVNALELEDSALYLCASSLWQGAYEQYFGPGTRLTVT.

V gene TRBV11-2 combines with J gene TRBJ2-7, with a tentative D call TRBD2 (5 bases). This CDR3 is built from 15 residues. The germline V gene encodes CDR1 SGHAT and CDR2 FQNNGV. V was pared by 5 bases and J by 3 bases, with 17 bases between. Here the CDR3 reads CASSQNRGSDYEQYF. For the CDR3, the DNA is TGTGCCAGCAGCCAAAACCGGGGTAGTGACTACGAGCAGTACTTC.

This sequence joins TRBV6-1 and TRBJ2-1, with 11 positions matching TRBD2. The ends lost 1 base at V and 6 bases at J; junction bases unmatched: 11. In germline, CDR1 is MNHNS, CDR2 SASEGT. This CDR3 contains 18 residues. The CDR3 DNA sequence: TGTGCCAGCAGTGAAGACCCGGGACTAGCGGAGTATGGCAATGAGCAGTTCTTC. Residues: CASSEDPGLAEYGNEQFF.

The chain links TRBV7-9 to TRBJ2-1; 7 bases agree with TRBD2. The CDR3 covers 15 residues. The germline gives CDR1 SEHNR, CDR2 FQNEAQ (reference sequence). The V segment lost 1 base and the J segment 9 bases; nucleotides outside the gene matches: 9. The CDR3 coding sequence is TGTGCCAGCAGCTTAGAGGCTAGCGGCCCCAGTGAGCAGTTCTTC. Translation gives CASSLEASGPSEQFF.

The chain recombines TRBV27 with TRBJ2-7, with 16 bases lining up with TRBD2. V lost 4 bases, J lost 5 bases, and 5 bases stayed unmatched. Germline V gene sequence: CDR1 MNHEY, CDR2 SMNVEV (reference sequence). The CDR3 extends over 16 amino acids. The CDR3 loop is CASSWGTSGRAHEQYF. As DNA, the CDR3 is TGTGCCAGCAGTTGGGGGACTAGCGGGAGGGCCCACGAGCAGTACTTC.

The rearrangement uses TRBV7-2 and TRBJ2-7, with 12 nucleotides matching TRBD2. The trim removed 6 bases at V and 6 bases at J, leaving 9 bases unmatched. CDR1 and CDR2 from the germline V gene are SGHTA and FQGNSA. This CDR3 region has 15 residues. DNA for the CDR3: TGTGCCAGCAGTCCCCAACTAGCGGGAGGAGGCGAGCAGTACTTC. The encoded protein is CASSPQLAGGGEQYF. Complete variable domain (other parts from reference TRBV7-2 and TRBJ2-7): GAGVSQSPSNKVTEKGKDVELRCDPISGHTALYWYRQSLGQGLEFLIYFQGNSAPDKSGLPSDRFSAERTGGSVSTLTIQRTQQEDSAVYLCASSPQLAGGGEQYFGPGTRLTVT.

The V gene is TRBV27, the J gene TRBJ1-2; TRBD1 matches at 8 bases. CDR1 is MNHEY, CDR2 SMNVEV, per germline (reference sequence). The V segment lost 6 bases and the J segment 4 bases; nucleotides outside the gene matches: 19. The CDR3 contains 18 residues. CDR3 in amino acids: CASSNRPGQEGVGYGYTF. The CDR3 DNA follows: TGTGCCAGCAGCAACCGACCGGGACAGGAAGGGGTGGGCTATGGCTACACCTTC.

The gene calls are TRBV5-1 and TRBJ1-1, with no clear D. V shed 3 bases and J shed 4 bases, with 13 bases lying between them. The germline V gene has CDR1 SGHRS and CDR2 YFSETQ. The CDR3 is made up of 14 amino acids. CDR3 residues: CASSSQTIGTEAFF. The CDR3 DNA sequence: TGCGCCAGCAGCTCGCAAACTATTGGCACTGAAGCTTTCTTT. Complete variable domain (other parts from reference TRBV5-1 and TRBJ1-1): KAGVTQTPRYLIKTRGQQVTLSCSPISGHRSVSWYQQTPGQGLQFLFEYFSETQRNKGNFPGRFSGRQFSNSRSEMNVSTLELGDSALYLCASSSQTIGTEAFFGQGTRLTVV.

V usage is TRBV6-5 and J usage is TRBJ1-1; tentative D call: TRBD1 (5 bases). The CDR3 is 16 residues long. The germline CDR1 and CDR2 sequences are MNHEY and SVGAGI. The V end lost 2 bases, the J end lost 4 bases, and 17 bases lay between the germline ends. The CDR3 here is CASSYGSPIGGTEAFF. CDR3 coding DNA: TGTGCCAGCAGTTACGGATCCCCGATCGGGGGCACTGAAGCTTTCTTT.

The chain couples TRBV6-5 to TRBJ2-7, with D perhaps matching TRBD1 (5 bases). The CDR3 runs 15 residues. V was clipped by 7 bases and J by 6 bases, with 22 bases between them. Germline CDR1 reads MNHEY; CDR2 reads SVGAGI. The CDR3 region is CASIRLTVDRVEQYF. CDR3 DNA: TGTGCCAGCATCCGATTGACAGTCGACCGGGTCGAGCAGTACTTC.

This chain uses TRBV1 with TRBJ1-1; TRBD1 was called by the table and not checked on the DNA. TRBV1 is described as a pseudogene. This CDR3 comprises 15 residues. CDR3 nucleotide sequence: TGCACCAGCAGCCAAAAGGGGGCGTTTAAGGCTGAAGCTTTCTTT. It codes for CTSSQKGAFKAEAFF.

This clone was seen just once. The chain links TRBV10-2 to TRBJ2-5; 15 bases are shared with TRBD2. The CDR3 spans 15 residues. Germline-derived CDR1 and CDR2 are WSHSY and SAAADI. Trimming removed 4 bases from V and 5 bases from J; junction bases left unmatched: 2. CDR3 loop: CASSGTSGREETQYF. The DNA for the CDR3 is TGCGCCAGCAGTGGGACTAGCGGGAGGGAGGAGACCCAGTACTTC.

J is TRBJ1-1 and V is TRBV6-1; possibly TRBD1 for D (6 bases). Trimming stripped 1 base from V and 0 bases from J, with 9 bases between. This CDR3 is 15 amino acids long. Germline V gives CDR1 MNHNS, CDR2 SASEGT. The CDR3 sequence is CASSEGGHLNTEAFF. The CDR3 nucleotides read TGTGCCAGCAGTGAAGGGGGACATCTGAACACTGAAGCTTTCTTT.